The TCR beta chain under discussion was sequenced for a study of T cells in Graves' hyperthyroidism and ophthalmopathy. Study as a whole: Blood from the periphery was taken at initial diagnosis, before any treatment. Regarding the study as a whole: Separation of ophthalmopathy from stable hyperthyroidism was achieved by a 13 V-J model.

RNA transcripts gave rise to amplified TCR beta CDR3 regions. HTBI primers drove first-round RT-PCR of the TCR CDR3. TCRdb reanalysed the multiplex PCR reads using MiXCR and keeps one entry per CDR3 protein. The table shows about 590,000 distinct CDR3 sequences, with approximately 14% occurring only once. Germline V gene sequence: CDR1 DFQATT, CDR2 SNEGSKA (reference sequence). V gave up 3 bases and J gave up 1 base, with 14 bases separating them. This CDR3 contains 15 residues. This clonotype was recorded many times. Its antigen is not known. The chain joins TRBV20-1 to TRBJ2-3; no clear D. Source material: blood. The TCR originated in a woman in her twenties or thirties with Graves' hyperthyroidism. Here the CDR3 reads CSASVAEWGTDTQYF. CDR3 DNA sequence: TGCAGTGCTAGTGTTGCAGAATGGGGCACAGATACGCAGTATTTT.